These 23 T cell receptor beta chains originate from one sample sequenced in a study of cytomegalovirus exposure and HLA in healthy donors. The study ran its PCR with 60 Vbeta and 13 Jbeta primers. Some clones are missing from TCRdb's copy, which holds only in-frame ones; the method was immunoSEQ multiplex PCR. The repertoire holds 80,000 to 130,000 clones, with 80% to 90% as singletons. Input material: PBMCs. These TCRs come from a woman aged 18-29 years in good health and CMV-seronegative.

This clone appeared a few times. The gene calls are TRBV6-6 and TRBJ1-5; 9 bases line up with TRBD1. The V segment lost 6 bases and the J segment 0 bases; nucleotides outside the gene matches: 6. CDR1 is MNHNY and CDR2 is SVGAGI in the germline V gene (reference sequence). The CDR3 loop spans 16 amino acids. DNA for the CDR3: TGTGCCAGCAGCCGGACAGGGGTTTTTAGCAATCAGCCCCAGCATTTT. Encoded protein: CASSRTGVFSNQPQHF.

The rearrangement uses TRBV28 and TRBJ2-5, with 10 bases aligning to TRBD2. Judging by the DNA end, TRBJ2-7 fits better; the J call may be wrong. Germline CDR1 and CDR2: MDHEN and SYDVKM. There are 15 residues in the CDR3. The CDR3 reads CASSRELAGPYEQYF. DNA of the CDR3: TGTGCCAGCAGTAGAGAACTAGCGGGACCCTACGAGCAGTACTTC.

Only one count was recorded for this clone. The chain joins TRBV5-1 to TRBJ2-3; 9 positions match TRBD1. The V gene end was trimmed by 5 bases and the J gene end by 3 bases; junction bases not matched to a gene: 10. This CDR3 is built from 16 residues. Germline-derived CDR1 and CDR2 are SGHRS and YFSETQ. CDR3 amino acids: CASRPTTGTGTDTQYF. The CDR3 region has the DNA TGCGCCAGCAGGCCTACCACCGGGACAGGGACAGATACGCAGTATTTT. Based on the CDR3 plus reference TRBV5-1 and TRBJ2-3, the full variable domain is KAGVTQTPRYLIKTRGQQVTLSCSPISGHRSVSWYQQTPGQGLQFLFEYFSETQRNKGNFPGRFSGRQFSNSRSEMNVSTLELGDSALYLCASRPTTGTGTDTQYFGPGTRLTVL.

This clone was picked up a small number of times. This chain connects TRBV2 to TRBJ2-3; 12 bases are shared with TRBD2. Germline V gives CDR1 SNHLY, CDR2 FYNNEI. J gave up 4 bases and V 9 bases, and 5 bases lay outside the gene matches. There are 14 residues in the CDR3. The CDR3 loop is CARASGGAADTQYF. The CDR3 DNA follows: TGTGCCAGGGCTAGCGGGGGGGCCGCAGATACGCAGTATTTT.

The chain has TRBV30 and TRBJ1-1; 7 nucleotides align to TRBD1. Looked up from germline, CDR1 is GTSNPN and CDR2 is SVGIG (reference sequence). The CDR3 runs 11 residues. Trimming took 1 base from V and 10 from J; bases not matched to a gene: 3. In DNA form, the CDR3 reads TGTGCCTGGAGTGGAGGGGGCCTAGCTTTCTTT. It encodes CAWSGGGLAFF.

This chain links TRBV7-2 with TRBJ1-3, with D possibly TRBD1 on 5 matching bases. The V gene's germline CDR1 is SGHTA and CDR2 FQGNSA. The CDR3 extends over 17 amino acids. V lost 5 bases and J 1 base, leaving 18 bases between the germline ends. The CDR3 DNA reads as TGTGCCAGCAGCCTCGGTGGGGGGAAGCTTTCTGGAAACACCATATATTTT. Its protein is CASSLGGGKLSGNTIYF.

The CDR3 bases are TGTGCCAGCAGTTCGGCGGGGAGGGTTGGATACGAGCAGTACTTC. Translating it yields CASSSAGRVGYEQYF. This sequence joins TRBV27 and TRBJ2-7; 7 bases agree with TRBD2. The germline V gene has CDR1 MNHEY and CDR2 SMNVEV (reference sequence). V gave up 4 bases and J gave up 4 bases; unmatched junction bases: 10. CDR3 length: 15 residues.

Only one count was recorded for this clone. The chain combines TRBV7-2 with TRBJ1-3; no definite D call. In germline, CDR1 is SGHTA, CDR2 FQGNSA. The CDR3 contains 15 residues. Trimming stripped 5 bases from V and 3 bases from J, with 14 bases between. In DNA, the CDR3 is TGTGCCAGCAGCCCCGGCGGCAGCGGTGGAAACACCATATATTTT. Protein sequence: CASSPGGSGGNTIYF.

The chain combines TRBV5-1 with TRBJ2-3, with 15 bases that match TRBD2. V was pared by 5 bases and J by 4 bases, with 5 bases of the junction left unmatched. From germline, CDR1 is SGHRS and CDR2 YFSETQ. The CDR3 has 16 amino acids. CDR3 loop: CASSRTSGGEPDTQYF. The CDR3 nucleotides are TGCGCCAGCAGTCGGACTAGCGGGGGGGAACCAGATACGCAGTATTTT.

This rearrangement joins TRBV28 to TRBJ1-4, with D maybe TRBD1 (6 bases). The ends were cut back, 8 bases at V and 0 bases at J, with 22 bases in the middle. Germline assignment: CDR1 MDHEN and CDR2 SYDVKM. The CDR3 is 18 amino acids. In DNA, the CDR3 is TGTGCCAGCTCCTCTGAGGGGGAAGTCTCCGCAACTAATGAAAAACTGTTTTTT. It encodes CASSSEGEVSATNEKLFF.

The V call is TRBV5-1, the J call TRBJ2-1; TRBD1 might be the D (6 bases). V lost 4 bases, J lost 0 bases, and 11 bases lay in between. This CDR3 contains 15 residues. The V gene's germline CDR1 is SGHRS and CDR2 YFSETQ. The CDR3 coding sequence is TGCGCCAGCAGCATTACAGGGAGCTCCTACAATGAGCAGTTCTTC. This sequence encodes CASSITGSSYNEQFF.

This chain connects TRBV7-9 to TRBJ2-3; TRBD2 agrees at 9 bases. The CDR3 length is 17 residues. Germline values: CDR1 SEHNR, CDR2 FQNEAQ (reference sequence). J lost 2 bases, V lost 5 bases, and 11 bases had no gene match. In DNA form, the CDR3 reads TGTGCCAGCAGCCCAGCGGGAGGAGGAACCCCCACAGATACGCAGTATTTT. As protein: CASSPAGGGTPTDTQYF.

The chain combines TRBV18 with TRBJ1-3; 9 bases are a match to TRBD1. J lost 0 bases, V lost 3 bases, and 3 bases had no gene match. The germline gives CDR1 KGHSH, CDR2 LQKENI. This CDR3 comprises 16 residues. The CDR3 here is CASSPSTGGSGNTIYF. For the CDR3, the DNA is TGTGCCAGCTCACCCTCGACAGGGGGCTCTGGAAACACCATATATTTT.

This sequence joins TRBV19 and TRBJ2-7, with 8 bases that match TRBD1. The CDR3 extends over 17 amino acids. V shed 0 bases and J 4 bases; nucleotides not matched to a gene: 11. In germline, CDR1 is LNHDA, CDR2 SQIVND (reference sequence). The CDR3 nucleotides read TGTGCCAGTAGTATAGAAGGCCCTTGGCAGGGGGCTTACGAGCAGTACTTC. This translates into CASSIEGPWQGAYEQYF.

This rearrangement joins TRBV2 to TRBJ1-2, with 12 bases matching TRBD1. With V trimmed by 7 bases and J by 7 bases, 13 bases remained unmatched. Germline V gives CDR1 SNHLY, CDR2 FYNNEI. This CDR3 has 16 residues. As DNA, the CDR3 is TGTGCCAGCATCCCGGGACAGGGGGCGGGGCGAGGTGGCTACACCTTC. This sequence encodes CASIPGQGAGRGGYTF.

This chain links TRBV28 with TRBJ2-1; tentatively, D is TRBD2 (6 bases). With 9 bases removed from V and 4 bases from J, the gap between germline ends came to 10 bases. The CDR3 runs 12 residues. In germline, CDR1 is MDHEN, CDR2 SYDVKM. The chain's CDR3 is CASGGGYNEQFF. In nucleotides, the CDR3 is TGTGCCAGTGGTGGGGGGTACAATGAGCAGTTCTTC.

The CDR3 nucleotides are TGTGCCAGCAGCTCCTCGGGGGGCTCCTACAATGAGCAGTTCTTC. Translated, it gives CASSSSGGSYNEQFF. The rearrangement joins TRBV7-6 to TRBJ2-1, with 7 bases that match TRBD2. Trimming at V came to 4 bases and at J to 0 bases, leaving 3 bases not matched to a gene. Germline CDR1 reads SGHVS; CDR2 reads FNYEAQ. The CDR3 is 15 residues long. Full variable domain (rest looked up from reference TRBV7-6 and TRBJ2-1): GAGVSQSPRYKVTKRGQDVALRCDPISGHVSLYWYRQALGQGPEFLTYFNYEAQQDKSGLPNDRFSAERPEGSISTLTIQRTEQRDSAMYRCASSSSGGSYNEQFFGPGTRLTVL.

This chain links TRBV7-2 with TRBJ2-2; maybe TRBD1 (6 bases). This CDR3 spans 15 amino acids. Trimming removed 5 bases from V and 4 bases from J, with 14 bases in between. Germline CDR1 reads SGHTA; CDR2 reads FQGNSA. This CDR3 reads CASSPTGTSTGELFF. DNA of the CDR3: TGTGCCAGCAGCCCGACCGGGACAAGCACCGGGGAGCTGTTTTTT.

The chain is built from TRBV27 and TRBJ1-5, with 7 bases aligning to TRBD1. The CDR3 loop spans 14 amino acids. J gave up 7 bases and V 2 bases, and 5 bases lay outside the gene matches. Germline CDR1 and CDR2: MNHEY and SMNVEV (reference sequence). The DNA of the CDR3 is TGTGCCAGCAGTTTAAACAGGGGCGGACAGCCCCAGCATTTT. Encoded protein: CASSLNRGGQPQHF.

Points on this clone: This same CDR3 is encoded by further DNA sequences in the sample. The CDR3 DNA reads as TGTGCCAGCTCACCACGGGCGGGACAGGGGAACAATCAGCCCCAGCATTTT. It codes for CASSPRAGQGNNQPQHF. This sequence joins TRBV18 and TRBJ1-5; 10 bases fit TRBD1. Trimming took 1 base from V and 3 from J; bases not matched to a gene: 6. The germline gives CDR1 KGHSH, CDR2 LQKENI. The CDR3 contains 17 residues.

This rearrangement joins TRBV7-6 to TRBJ2-7; D is perhaps TRBD1 (6 bases). The length of the CDR3 is 14 residues. Germline CDR1 is SGHVS and CDR2 is FNYEAQ. The ends were cut back, 0 bases at V and 4 bases at J, with 10 bases in the middle. The CDR3 sequence is CASSLADRYYEQYF. Written as DNA, the CDR3 is TGTGCCAGCAGCTTAGCGGACAGATATTACGAGCAGTACTTC.

The rearrangement links TRBV28 to TRBJ1-1, with 10 bases fitting TRBD1. The germline V gene has CDR1 MDHEN and CDR2 SYDVKM. The CDR3 covers 15 residues. The V gene end was trimmed by 5 bases and the J gene end by 10 bases; junction bases not matched to a gene: 13. This chain's CDR3 is CASSPHTGTGDPAFF. CDR3 bases: TGTGCCAGCAGTCCGCATACCGGGACAGGGGATCCAGCTTTCTTT. The complete variable domain, with remaining parts taken from reference TRBV28 and TRBJ1-1, reads DVKVTQSSRYLVKRTGEKVFLECVQDMDHENMFWYRQDPGLGLRLIYFSYDVKMKEKGDIPEGYSVSREKKERFSLILESASTNQTSMYLCASSPHTGTGDPAFFGQGTRLTVV.

V is TRBV5-4 and J is TRBJ2-1; D ambiguous. CDR1 SGHNT and CDR2 YYREEE come from the germline V gene (reference sequence). Trimming removed 0 bases from V and 2 bases from J, with 9 bases in between. This CDR3 spans 15 amino acids. CDR3 residues: CASSLEVEAYNEQFF. For the CDR3, the DNA is TGTGCCAGCAGCTTGGAAGTAGAAGCCTACAATGAGCAGTTCTTC.